The subject of this entry is one TCR beta chain. Its antigen is unknown. This may come from a read error, since a much larger clone is one base off. The CDR3 length is 15 residues. Germline V gene sequence: CDR1 SGHVS, CDR2 FQNEAQ. Library construction for TCR beta used iRepertoire HTBI primers and Arm-PCR of CDR3 regions. MiXCR was run by TCRdb on the multiplex PCR reads, yielding one entry per CDR3 protein. This table has 450,000 to 600,000 distinct CDR3 sequences, roughly 13% appearing once. The sample originates from a study of regulatory T cells in long-lasting Graves disease. Study-wide findings and caveats: With persistent disease, TRBV28, TRBJ1-2 and TRBJ2-5 were the favored segments.

Time point described: newly diagnosed GD, antithyroid drugs for less than 3 months. Following extraction of RNA from PBMCs, that RNA was used to make the TCR library. The sample was also linked to a second study, of T cells in Graves' hyperthyroidism and ophthalmopathy. As that report states: Each diagnosis was grounded in clinical symptoms, serum thyroxine and TRAb, thyroid ultrasound, and orbital computed tomography. The HTBI primer set was used in a first-round RT-PCR of the TCR CDR3.

The input for sequencing was peripheral blood mononuclear cells (PBMCs), taken at new diagnosis, from a patient treated with antithyroid drugs. This receptor was taken from a young man with Graves disease. The chain carries TRBV7-8 and TRBJ2-2; tentatively, D is TRBD1 or TRBD2 (5 bases each). Written as DNA, the CDR3 is TGTGCCAACAGCCCCCGGGACCTGTCCACCGGGGAGCTGTTTTTT. It encodes CANSPRDLSTGELFF.